One and the same sample provided the 28 T cell receptor beta chains below, sequenced in a study of early T cells in non-severe SARS-CoV-2 infection (dated by TCRdb to about 2021). Receptor libraries were prepared by 5' RACE. Sequencing relied on a NextSeq 500. TCRdb itself trimmed the public reads at Q25 with fastp, ran MiXCR and retained productive beta chains. For every CDR3 protein sequence, its rows merge into one entry that carries the most common genes and DNA. The table for this sample lists more than 45,000 distinct CDR3 sequences; approximately 5.7% of them were counted only once. Around 7% of the sample lies in the top ten. Source: whole blood, taken at baseline. All receptors come from an adult who was a healthcare worker with PCR-confirmed SARS-CoV-2 infection or an uninfected control (not recorded which).

This clonotype was seen ten or more times. The rearrangement links TRBV3-1 to TRBJ1-3, with D tentatively TRBD1 (6 bases). The CDR3 has 18 residues. The germline gives CDR1 LGHDT, CDR2 YNNKEL (reference sequence). V lost 0 bases and J 0 bases, leaving 15 bases between the germline ends. DNA of the CDR3: TGTGCCAGCAGCCAAGATGCAGGGGTGTCCTACTCTGGAAACACCATATATTTT. Its protein is CASSQDAGVSYSGNTIYF.

Many counts were recorded for this clonotype. The rearrangement links TRBV18 to TRBJ1-2, with D tentatively TRBD1 (5 bases). The length of the CDR3 is 17 residues. Per germline, CDR1 KGHSH and CDR2 LQKENI. Trimming left V 3 bases short and J 2 bases short, with 19 bases between. The CDR3: CASSPNQEGRTNYGYTF. The CDR3 nucleotides are TGTGCCAGCTCACCGAATCAGGAGGGACGGACAAACTATGGCTACACCTTC.

The table lists this clonotype with many counts. J is TRBJ2-2 and V is TRBV5-1, with a weak D call TRBD1 (6 bases). V gave up 0 bases and J gave up 0 bases, with 6 bases separating them. CDR3 length: 15 residues. Germline-derived CDR1 and CDR2 are SGHRS and YFSETQ. CDR3 loop: CASSLDRANTGELFF. CDR3 bases: TGCGCCAGCAGCTTGGACAGGGCGAACACCGGGGAGCTGTTTTTT.

This clonotype was seen a handful of times. This sequence joins TRBV29-1 and TRBJ1-1; no clear D. This CDR3 has 13 amino acids. Germline loops: CDR1 SQVTM, CDR2 ANQGSEA. V was shortened by 1 base and J by 2 bases, with 8 bases between the two germline ends. The CDR3 region is CSVEAHRNTEAFF. CDR3 nucleotides: TGCAGCGTTGAAGCACATAGAAACACTGAAGCTTTCTTT. The full variable domain, with the rest looked up from reference TRBV29-1 and TRBJ1-1, is SAVISQKPSRDICQRGTSLTIQCQVDSQVTMMFWYRQQPGQSLTLIATANQGSEATYESGFVIDKFPISRPNLTFSTLTVSNMSPEDSSIYLCSVEAHRNTEAFFGQGTRLTVV.

In this sample, this clonotype turned up many times. The chain employs TRBV24-1 and TRBJ2-1; TRBD1 matches 8 bases. V was pared by 4 bases and J by 3 bases, with 7 bases of the junction left unmatched. This CDR3 comprises 16 residues. Looked up from germline, CDR1 is KGHDR and CDR2 is SFDVKD. The CDR3 loop reads CATSESGQGFYNEQFF. The CDR3 DNA reads TGTGCCACCAGTGAATCAGGACAGGGATTCTACAATGAGCAGTTCTTC.

The chain employs TRBV29-1 and TRBJ2-7; D possibly corresponds to TRBD1 (6 bases). The CDR3 sequence is 12 residues long. Germline V gives CDR1 SQVTM, CDR2 ANQGSEA. The V end was cut by 3 bases, the J end by 5 bases, with 11 bases between. CDR3 in amino acids: CSVDRGRNEQYF. In DNA, the CDR3 is TGCAGCGTTGACAGGGGAAGGAACGAGCAGTACTTC.

This clonotype was detected many times. The chain is built from TRBV7-8 and TRBJ1-5, with 7 nucleotides matching TRBD1. Germline CDR1 reads SGHVS; CDR2 reads FQNEAQ. The J segment lost 4 bases and the V segment lost 3 bases, leaving 6 bases of the junction unmatched. There are 15 residues in the CDR3. The CDR3 nucleotides read TGTGCCAGCAGCTTCGACAGGGCGCCGAATCAGCCCCAGCATTTT. Its protein product is CASSFDRAPNQPQHF. Complete variable domain (other parts from reference TRBV7-8 and TRBJ1-5): GAGVSQSPRYKVAKRGQDVALRCDPISGHVSLFWYQQALGQGPEFLTYFQNEAQLDKSGLPSDRFFAERPEGSVSTLKIQRTQQEDSAVYLCASSFDRAPNQPQHFGDGTRLSIL.

This chain connects TRBV7-2 to TRBJ2-7; weak D call: TRBD1 (5 bases). CDR3 length equals 13 residues. The germline V gene encodes CDR1 SGHTA and CDR2 FQGNSA. V was cut by 1 base and J by 2 bases, with 6 bases left in between. The CDR3, as DNA: TGTGCCAGCAGCTTAGGGACAACCTACGAGCAGTACTTC. It is translated as CASSLGTTYEQYF.

There are many counts of this clonotype. The chain employs TRBV20-1 and TRBJ2-1; 13 nucleotides align to TRBD2. V trimming: 5 bases; J trimming: 5 bases; junction bases outside the gene matches: 3. Germline CDR1 and CDR2: DFQATT and SNEGSKA (reference sequence). CDR3 length equals 14 residues. In nucleotides, the CDR3 is TGCAGTGCTCTTGGGACTAGCGGGGACAATGAGCAGTTCTTC. Its translation: CSALGTSGDNEQFF.

This clonotype has a count of ten or more. The chain employs TRBV7-8 and TRBJ1-1; TRBD1 matches 8 bases. Germline V gives CDR1 SGHVS, CDR2 FQNEAQ. The CDR3 contains 14 residues. V lost 6 bases and J lost 6; bases outside the gene matches: 9. Written as DNA, the CDR3 is TGTGCCAGCAGAGAAAACACAGGGGGAGCTGAAGCTTTCTTT. Translated, it gives CASRENTGGAEAFF.

This clonotype was detected many times. DNA of the CDR3: TGTGCCAGCAGTTTAGCGGGCCGAACCACAGATACGCAGTATTTT. This gives the protein CASSLAGRTTDTQYF. The chain employs TRBV6-1 and TRBJ2-3, with TRBD2 matching 7 bases. The trim removed 5 bases at V and 2 bases at J, leaving 7 bases unmatched. CDR1 is MNHNS, CDR2 SASEGT, per germline. The CDR3 is 15 residues long.

This clonotype was detected only a few times. The rearrangement joins TRBV28 to TRBJ1-3; D not certain. V was trimmed by 7 bases and J by 0 bases, leaving 13 bases between them. Germline-derived CDR1 and CDR2 are MDHEN and SYDVKM. The length of the CDR3 is 15 residues. The CDR3 reads CASIGRAFSGNTIYF. CDR3 coding DNA: TGTGCCAGCATTGGCCGGGCCTTCTCTGGAAACACCATATATTTT.

In its sample, this clonotype ranks as medium-sized. CDR3 amino acids: CASSDGRGHEQYF. The CDR3 DNA reads TGTGCCAGCAGTGACGGCAGGGGCCACGAGCAGTACTTC. The chain employs TRBV2 and TRBJ2-7, with D possibly matching TRBD1 (6 bases). The CDR3 covers 13 residues. V was clipped by 3 bases and J by 5 bases, with 11 bases between them. Germline CDR1 reads SNHLY; CDR2 reads FYNNEI.

The sample holds many counts of this clonotype. The chain combines TRBV11-2 with TRBJ2-1, with TRBD2 matching 11 bases. V gave up 7 bases and J gave up 5 bases; unmatched junction bases: 7. This CDR3 has 15 residues. The germline V gene has CDR1 SGHAT and CDR2 FQNNGV. CDR3 loop: CASTARLAGNNEQFF. In DNA form, the CDR3 reads TGTGCCAGCACCGCCCGACTAGCGGGAAACAATGAGCAGTTCTTC.

The sample holds many counts of this clonotype. V is TRBV11-2 and J is TRBJ2-1; D might be TRBD2 (5 bases). V was cut by 5 bases and J by 8 bases, with 10 bases left in between. Per the germline V gene, CDR1 is SGHAT and CDR2 is FQNNGV. The CDR3 is 12 amino acids. CDR3 sequence: CASSPGYYEQFF. The CDR3 DNA sequence: TGTGCCAGCAGCCCGGGGTACTATGAGCAGTTCTTC.

This clonotype has a count of ten or more. The rearrangement joins TRBV7-2 to TRBJ2-3; 11 positions match TRBD2. Losses at the gene ends were 2 bases for V and 1 base for J; bases not matched to a gene: 8. Germline-derived CDR1 and CDR2 are SGHTA and FQGNSA. CDR3 size: 18 residues. CDR3 protein: CASSLIAGGPLGTDTQYF. The DNA of the CDR3 is TGTGCCAGCAGCTTAATAGCGGGAGGGCCCCTTGGCACAGATACGCAGTATTTT.

The chain combines TRBV5-1 with TRBJ2-7; 8 positions agree with TRBD1. There are 15 residues in the CDR3. CDR1 and CDR2 (germline): SGHRS, YFSETQ. J lost 6 bases, V lost 1 base, and 9 bases had no gene match. The CDR3: CASSLTMDREGEQYF. The CDR3, as DNA: TGCGCCAGCAGCTTGACAATGGACAGGGAAGGCGAGCAGTACTTC.

This clonotype has only a few counts. V and J are TRBV12-3 or TRBV12-4 and TRBJ2-2; TRBD2 might be the D (5 bases). The CDR3 consists of 16 residues. V lost 5 bases and J lost 5, with 18 bases in between. The CDR3 nucleotides read TGTGCCAGCAGTCCGCTGGGAGAGCGTCGGACCGGGGAGCTGTTTTTT. This encodes CASSPLGERRTGELFF.

This clonotype was seen at least ten times. The rearrangement links TRBV5-5 to TRBJ1-2, with TRBD1 as a possible D gene (5 bases). V gave up 4 bases and J gave up 7 bases, with 14 bases separating them. This CDR3 has 13 amino acids. Germline assignment: CDR1 SGHKS and CDR2 YYEKEE (reference sequence). DNA for the CDR3: TGTGCCAGCAGCCCGCAGGGAGGCACTGGCTACACCTTC. Its protein is CASSPQGGTGYTF.

This chain links TRBV18 with TRBJ1-5; 7 bases match TRBD1. Germline CDR1 KGHSH, CDR2 LQKENI. The CDR3 is 15 residues long. V lost 2 bases, J lost 5 bases, and 6 bases stayed unmatched. CDR3 sequence: CASSPGSGGDQPQHF. In DNA, the CDR3 is TGTGCCAGCTCACCAGGATCAGGGGGTGATCAGCCCCAGCATTTT.

This clonotype was observed a handful of times. The V call is TRBV6-5, the J call TRBJ2-1, with 12 bases matching TRBD2. This CDR3 is built from 17 residues. Per the germline V gene, CDR1 is MNHEY and CDR2 is SVGAGI. Germline trimming cut 0 bases from V and 7 bases from J; bases unmatched to any gene: 7. This chain's CDR3 is CASSYSGPSGGVNEQFF. The CDR3 DNA reads TGTGCCAGCAGTTACTCTGGACCTAGCGGGGGGGTGAATGAGCAGTTCTTC.

The chain links TRBV29-1 to TRBJ2-7, with D tentatively TRBD1 (6 bases). The CDR3 contains 12 residues. V shed 6 bases and J shed 0 bases, with 9 bases lying between them. Germline CDR1 is SQVTM and CDR2 is ANQGSEA. This chain's CDR3 is CSVQGSSYEQYF. The CDR3 nucleotides read TGCAGCGTCCAGGGGAGCTCCTACGAGCAGTACTTC.

This clonotype has a count of ten or more. CDR3 residues: CSVPPGQGGDTQYF. The CDR3 region has the DNA TGCAGCGTTCCACCGGGACAGGGTGGAGATACGCAGTATTTT. This chain joins TRBV29-1 and TRBJ2-3, with 9 nucleotides matching TRBD1. Germline lookup yields CDR1 SQVTM and CDR2 ANQGSEA. V gave up 5 bases and J gave up 5 bases; unmatched junction bases: 8. This CDR3 has 14 residues.

This chain connects TRBV20-1 to TRBJ2-7; 13 bases fit TRBD2. Germline V lookup: CDR1 DFQATT, CDR2 SNEGSKA (reference sequence). J gave up 3 bases and V 0 bases, and 2 bases lay outside the gene matches. This CDR3 spans 15 amino acids. The CDR3 coding sequence is TGCAGTGCTAGAGATACTAGCGGGAGGGTCTACGAGCAGTACTTC. It translates to CSARDTSGRVYEQYF.

This clonotype was counted only a few times. The chain uses TRBV12-3 or TRBV12-4 and TRBJ2-3, with TRBD1 identical over 7 bases. V dropped 5 bases and J dropped 3; count of bases not matched to a gene: 5. The CDR3 has 14 amino acids. In DNA, the CDR3 is TGTGCCAGCAGTAGGGACAGAGCGACAGATACGCAGTATTTT. This gives the protein CASSRDRATDTQYF.

This clonotype was seen repeatedly, ten times or more. The V call is TRBV12-3 or TRBV12-4, the J call TRBJ1-5; D not certain. The V end lost 3 bases, the J end lost 7 bases, and 13 bases lay between the germline ends. This CDR3 comprises 14 residues. The CDR3 here is CASSFGPGTQPQHF. In DNA form, the CDR3 reads TGTGCCAGCAGTTTTGGCCCCGGAACACAGCCCCAGCATTTT.

In this sample, this clonotype turned up a few times. V usage is TRBV27 and J usage is TRBJ2-2; D gene unclear. The CDR3 has 12 residues. Germline values: CDR1 MNHEY, CDR2 SMNVEV (reference sequence). V dropped 3 bases and J dropped 5 bases, with 4 bases sitting between them. The CDR3 nucleotides read TGTGCCAGCAGTTTCTATACCGGGGAGCTGTTTTTT. Translating it yields CASSFYTGELFF.

This clonotype was found many times. V is TRBV5-1 and J is TRBJ2-1; D gene uncertain. The CDR3 sequence is 15 residues long. V was trimmed by 6 bases and J by 6 bases, leaving 19 bases between them. CDR1 and CDR2 from the germline V gene are SGHRS and YFSETQ. CDR3 sequence reads: CASILWWVLINEQFF. The DNA for the CDR3 is TGCGCCAGCATCCTGTGGTGGGTTCTCATCAATGAGCAGTTCTTC.